One sample yielded the 29 T cell receptor beta chains listed below, sequenced in a study of CD8 T cells in Susac syndrome. RNA in amounts of roughly 0.5 to 1 ug was reverse transcribed with random hexamers. TCRdb ran MiXCR on the immunoSEQ multiplex PCR reads and lists one entry per CDR3 protein. The table shows under 85,000 distinct CDR3 sequences, with 94% occurring only once. The sample was CD8+ T cells from PBMCs. These receptors all stem from a human donor with Susac syndrome.

The J gene is TRBJ2-5, the V gene TRBV5-6, with a weak D call TRBD1 (6 bases). This CDR3 has 13 amino acids. V lost 0 bases to trimming and J lost 14 bases, with 17 bases between them. The germline gives CDR1 SGHDT, CDR2 YYEEEE. For the CDR3, the DNA is TGTGCCAGCAGCTTGGGCCGACAGGCAGAGGTATACTTC. Translation gives CASSLGRQAEVYF.

J is TRBJ2-1 and V is TRBV12-3 or TRBV12-4, with D tentatively TRBD2 (6 bases). The CDR3 covers 13 residues. Trimming took 10 bases from V and 7 from J, leaving 17 bases between them. The CDR3 region is CATRIGGPNEQFF. CDR3 nucleotides: TGTGCCACGCGCATTGGAGGGCCTAATGAGCAGTTCTTC.

V is TRBV7-9 and J is TRBJ2-2; D possibly uses TRBD1 or TRBD2 (6 bases each). V was pared by 1 base and J by 4 bases, with 16 bases between. The CDR3 extends over 17 amino acids. Germline CDR1 SEHNR, CDR2 FQNEAQ (reference sequence). CDR3 in DNA: TGTGCCAGCAGCTTAGGCCCCACGGGGGCTAGCACCGGGGAGCTGTTTTTT. Translating it yields CASSLGPTGASTGELFF.

This chain joins TRBV4-3 and TRBJ2-7; 8 bases are a match to TRBD1. The CDR3 length is 18 residues. The germline V gene has CDR1 LGHNA and CDR2 YSLEER. V shed 0 bases, J shed 0 bases, and the junction held 10 bases outside the gene matches. In DNA form, the CDR3 reads TGCGCCAGCAGCCAAGAACTCTTCGGACAGGGCAGCTCCTACGAGCAGTACTTC. It specifies CASSQELFGQGSSYEQYF.

The V call is TRBV2, the J call TRBJ2-6, with D possibly being TRBD1 (5 bases). Germline V gene data show CDR1 as SNHLY and CDR2 as FYNNEI. There are 16 residues in the CDR3. V was shortened by 6 bases and J by 2 bases, with 14 bases between the two germline ends. In DNA, the CDR3 is TGTGCCAGCAGCGCAGGGTTATTAGCTGGGGCCAACGTCCTGACTTTC. Translation gives CASSAGLLAGANVLTF.

The chain uses TRBV7-9 and TRBJ1-5; D is undetermined. This CDR3 region has 14 residues. V lost 1 base, J lost 3 bases, and 7 bases lay in between. From germline, CDR1 is SEHNR and CDR2 FQNEAQ (reference sequence). CDR3 coding DNA: TGTGCCAGCAGCTTAGGTCCCCCCAATCAGCCCCAGCATTTT. Its protein is CASSLGPPNQPQHF.

The V call is TRBV12-3 or TRBV12-4, the J call TRBJ1-1; the D is unclear. V lost 6 bases to trimming and J lost 0 bases, with 17 bases between them. The CDR3 loop spans 16 amino acids. CDR3 region: CASSPEAQSLNTEAFF. In DNA form, the CDR3 reads TGTGCCAGCAGCCCAGAGGCTCAATCGCTGAACACTGAAGCTTTCTTT.

V gene TRBV19 combines with J gene TRBJ1-6; D is ambiguous. The CDR3 covers 16 residues. The V gene's germline CDR1 is LNHDA and CDR2 SQIVND (reference sequence). Trimming removed 5 bases from V and 0 bases from J, with 11 bases in between. CDR3: CASSLGRSSYNSPLHF. The CDR3 region has the DNA TGTGCCAGTAGTCTCGGACGCAGCTCCTATAATTCACCCCTCCACTTT.

J is TRBJ2-1 and V is TRBV13; 10 bases are a match to TRBD2. This CDR3 comprises 15 residues. Germline CDR1 is PRHDT and CDR2 is FYEKMQ (reference sequence). The V gene end was trimmed by 6 bases and the J gene end by 3 bases; junction bases not matched to a gene: 5. This chain's CDR3 is CASSPTSGNYNEQFF. CDR3 nucleotides: TGTGCCAGCAGTCCAACTAGCGGGAACTACAATGAGCAGTTCTTC.

CDR3 sequence (DNA): TGTGCCAGCAGCTTGGGACAGGAAGCTTTCTTT. Amino acids: CASSLGQEAFF. The genes are TRBV7-9 and TRBJ1-1; TRBD1 aligns across 7 bases. With V trimmed by 3 bases and J by 8 bases, 0 bases remained unmatched. The length of the CDR3 is 11 residues. The V gene's germline CDR1 is SEHNR and CDR2 FQNEAQ (reference sequence).

The chain combines TRBV21-1 with TRBJ1-6. TRBV21-1 is a pseudogene segment. There are 9 residues in the CDR3. CDR3 in DNA: TGTTGTAAACATTCACCCCTCCACTTT. Its protein product is CCKHSPLHF.

V and J are TRBV2 and TRBJ2-7; a possible D gene is TRBD1 (6 bases). Per the germline V gene, CDR1 is SNHLY and CDR2 is FYNNEI. V lost 10 bases and J lost 7, with 20 bases in between. The CDR3 sequence is 13 residues long. The CDR3 protein is CATKRTEAREQYF. CDR3 DNA sequence: TGTGCCACAAAAAGGACAGAGGCGAGGGAGCAGTACTTC.

This clonotype was picked up a small number of times. The chain carries TRBV27 and TRBJ2-1; no clear D gene. Deletions cut 3 bases from V and 3 bases from J, with 12 bases between. The CDR3 has 15 amino acids. Looked up from germline, CDR1 is MNHEY and CDR2 is SMNVEV (reference sequence). DNA for the CDR3: TGTGCCAGCAGTTTGCGTGGCGAGAGCTACAATGAGCAGTTCTTC. It codes for CASSLRGESYNEQFF.

V and J are TRBV27 and TRBJ2-7; 9 bases line up with TRBD1. CDR1 is MNHEY, CDR2 SMNVEV, per germline (reference sequence). J was trimmed by 1 base and V by 8 bases; bases with no gene match: 6. This CDR3 comprises 14 residues. The CDR3 reads CASAYDRGSYEQYF. CDR3 bases: TGTGCCAGCGCTTATGACAGGGGGTCCTACGAGCAGTACTTC.

The chain uses TRBV6-2 or TRBV6-3 and TRBJ1-6; 10 bases fit TRBD1. The length of the CDR3 is 15 residues. Trimming cost V 7 bases and J 8 bases; bases outside gene matches: 8. Germline assignment: CDR1 MNHEY and CDR2 SVGEGT. The CDR3 region is CASTRRGTGDSPLHF. The CDR3 bases are TGTGCCAGCACCCGGCGGGGGACAGGGGATTCACCCCTCCACTTT.

In this sample, this clonotype turned up a few times. The genes are TRBV6-1 and TRBJ2-1; perhaps TRBD2 as D (5 bases). CDR1 is MNHNS and CDR2 is SASEGT in the germline V gene. The CDR3 is 13 residues long. Trimming left V 9 bases short and J 4 bases short, with 13 bases between. The DNA for the CDR3 is TGTGCCAGTTCCTCAGAGCGGTACAATGAGCAGTTCTTC. Protein: CASSSERYNEQFF.

The chain uses TRBV19 and TRBJ2-7, with 13 bases lining up with TRBD2. With V trimmed by 9 bases and J by 1 base, 3 bases remained unmatched. The length of the CDR3 is 14 residues. CDR1 is LNHDA and CDR2 is SQIVND in the germline V gene (reference sequence). CDR3: CASRTSGGSYEQYF. The DNA of the CDR3 is TGTGCCAGCCGGACTAGCGGGGGTTCCTACGAGCAGTACTTC.

The V gene is TRBV28, the J gene TRBJ2-3; possible D gene TRBD1, 6 bases. The germline CDR1 and CDR2 sequences are MDHEN and SYDVKM. V dropped 5 bases and J dropped 2 bases, with 11 bases sitting between them. This CDR3 spans 14 amino acids. This chain's CDR3 is CASSTRDNTDTQYF. For the CDR3, the DNA is TGTGCCAGCAGTACCCGGGACAACACAGATACGCAGTATTTT. Drawing the rest from reference TRBV28 and TRBJ2-3, the complete variable domain is DVKVTQSSRYLVKRTGEKVFLECVQDMDHENMFWYRQDPGLGLRLIYFSYDVKMKEKGDIPEGYSVSREKKERFSLILESASTNQTSMYLCASSTRDNTDTQYFGPGTRLTVL.

The chain joins TRBV19 to TRBJ2-7; D might be TRBD2 (6 bases). CDR1 and CDR2 (germline): LNHDA, SQIVND (reference sequence). V was cut by 3 bases and J by 2 bases, with 11 bases left in between. The CDR3 sequence is 14 residues long. In DNA form, the CDR3 reads TGTGCCAGTAGTATTGGAGGGACCGCCTACGAGCAGTACTTC. Protein sequence: CASSIGGTAYEQYF.

This clonotype was seen only a few times. The chain recombines TRBV6-2 or TRBV6-3 with TRBJ1-1; D uncertain. The V end lost 7 bases, the J end lost 4 bases, and 10 bases lay between the germline ends. The CDR3 is 12 residues long. The germline V gene has CDR1 MNHEY and CDR2 SVGEGT. CDR3 DNA: TGTGCCAGCAAGACTGAGAGCACTGAAGCTTTCTTT. Its translation: CASKTESTEAFF.

The DNA for the CDR3 is TGTGCCAGCAGTTGGACTAGCGGAGAGACCCAGTACTTC. Encoded protein: CASSWTSGETQYF. The rearrangement uses TRBV6-6 and TRBJ2-5, with 10 bases that match TRBD2. The CDR3 spans 13 residues. The V and J ends lost 4 bases and 4 bases, in that order; junction bases with no gene match: 0. Germline CDR1 MNHNY, CDR2 SVGAGI (reference sequence).

This chain connects TRBV20-1 to TRBJ1-2, with TRBD1 as a possible D gene (6 bases). The CDR3 runs 15 residues. CDR1 is DFQATT, CDR2 SNEGSKA, per germline (reference sequence). V lost 5 bases and J 4 bases, leaving 20 bases between the germline ends. CDR3 residues: CSAASPQGPFYGYTF. CDR3 in DNA: TGCAGTGCTGCATCACCCCAGGGGCCCTTCTATGGCTACACCTTC.

CDR3 sequence (DNA): TGCGCCAGCAGCATGCGACAGGGAGCTAATGAAAAACTGTTTTTT. It specifies CASSMRQGANEKLFF. The genes are TRBV5-1 and TRBJ1-4; 7 bases line up with TRBD1. Trimming at V came to 4 bases and at J to 3 bases, leaving 6 bases not matched to a gene. CDR1 SGHRS and CDR2 YFSETQ come from the germline V gene. The CDR3 loop spans 15 amino acids.

The chain joins TRBV18 to TRBJ2-5; TRBD2 aligns across 8 bases. The germline V gene encodes CDR1 KGHSH and CDR2 LQKENI. The V segment lost 3 bases and the J segment 1 base; nucleotides outside the gene matches: 1. The length of the CDR3 is 14 residues. The CDR3 bases are TGTGCCAGCTCACCCACTAGCGGCCAAGAGACCCAGTACTTC. This sequence encodes CASSPTSGQETQYF.

The chain couples TRBV23-1 to TRBJ2-7, with D maybe TRBD1 (6 bases). TRBV23-1 is an open reading frame whose function is uncertain. V lost 0 bases and J 9 bases, leaving 24 bases between the germline ends. The CDR3 totals 17 residues. CDR3 sequence reads: CASSQSSQPGDGTGQYF. In DNA form, the CDR3 reads TGCGCCAGCAGTCAATCCAGTCAACCAGGGGACGGGACGGGGCAGTACTTC.

The chain recombines TRBV27 with TRBJ2-7; D is perhaps TRBD2 (6 bases). V was cut by 0 bases and J by 10 bases, with 10 bases left in between. This CDR3 region has 12 residues. Germline lookup yields CDR1 MNHEY and CDR2 SMNVEV (reference sequence). DNA of the CDR3: TGTGCCAGCAGTTTATCTACAGGACTACAGTACTTC. Its translation is CASSLSTGLQYF.

In this sample, this clonotype turned up once. The chain links TRBV4-3 to TRBJ2-4; D remains ambiguous. CDR3 length: 18 residues. Germline CDR1 and CDR2: LGHNA and YSLEER. The V end lost 1 base, the J end lost 7 bases, and 23 bases lay between the germline ends. The CDR3 protein is CASSQGSLKALGSNIQYF. The CDR3 DNA reads as TGCGCCAGCAGCCAAGGGTCCCTCAAAGCCTTAGGAAGTAACATTCAGTACTTC.

V usage is TRBV3-1 and J usage is TRBJ1-4; possibly TRBD1 for D (6 bases). The CDR3 has 16 amino acids. Germline assignment: CDR1 LGHDT and CDR2 YNNKEL (reference sequence). Trimming pared 1 base from V and 4 bases from J, leaving 13 bases between. The CDR3 spells CASSQVTGRSNEKLFF. CDR3 in DNA: TGTGCCAGCAGCCAAGTAACAGGGCGTAGTAATGAAAAACTGTTTTTT.

This chain joins TRBV7-3 and TRBJ2-1; 9 bases align to TRBD1. The germline CDR1 and CDR2 sequences are SGHTA and FQGTGA. The CDR3 covers 14 residues. After removal of 5 bases from V and 8 bases from J, the junction contained 7 bases not matched to a gene. CDR3 sequence reads: CASSRTGAGDEQFF. CDR3 nucleotide sequence: TGTGCCAGCAGCCGGACAGGGGCGGGTGATGAGCAGTTCTTC.